The 24 T cell receptor beta chains below come from one sample, sequenced in a study of early stage breast cancer tumors. TCRdb's copy holds only in-frame clones and misses some; the assay was immunoSEQ multiplex PCR. The sample gives more than 60,000 clones, 65% to 80% of which show up once; under 4% is in the top ten. Material: blood. The receptor set was obtained from a person aged 55 to 70 with breast cancer.

The genes are TRBV18 and TRBJ1-5; perhaps TRBD1 as D (6 bases). Germline assignment: CDR1 KGHSH and CDR2 LQKENI. The CDR3 extends over 14 amino acids. V was cut by 8 bases and J by 3 bases, with 14 bases left in between. CDR3 region: CASPGDATNQPQHF. In nucleotides, the CDR3 is TGTGCCAGCCCAGGGGACGCAACCAATCAGCCCCAGCATTTT.

The rearrangement joins TRBV28 to TRBJ1-2; no firm D call. V shed 7 bases and J shed 8 bases, with 11 bases lying between them. The germline CDR1 and CDR2 sequences are MDHEN and SYDVKM. The CDR3 loop spans 11 amino acids. The CDR3 loop is CASTSGQGYTF. As DNA, the CDR3 is TGTGCCAGCACCTCCGGTCAGGGCTACACCTTC.

J is TRBJ2-4 and V is TRBV5-1; tentative D call: TRBD2 (6 bases). The V gene lost 0 bases and the J gene lost 2 bases, with 12 bases spanning the gap. The CDR3 length is 16 residues. Germline assignment: CDR1 SGHRS and CDR2 YFSETQ. The CDR3 DNA reads TGCGCCAGCAGCTTGGGAGGGAGGACAACCAAAAACATTCAGTACTTC. Translation: CASSLGGRTTKNIQYF.

V gene TRBV30 combines with J gene TRBJ2-7, with D possibly being TRBD2 (6 bases). Trimming removed 1 base at V and 4 bases at J, with 14 bases between. Per the germline V gene, CDR1 is GTSNPN and CDR2 is SVGIG (reference sequence). CDR3 length: 14 amino acids. CDR3 sequence (DNA): TGTGCCTGGAGTGGACTAGTATTGTCTTACGAGCAGTACTTC. Translation gives CAWSGLVLSYEQYF.

The rearrangement joins TRBV18 to TRBJ1-5, with a possible D match to TRBD1 (6 bases). The germline CDR1 and CDR2 sequences are KGHSH and LQKENI. The CDR3 covers 15 residues. Trimming took off 1 base at V and 7 bases at J, with 14 bases between the two ends. In DNA, the CDR3 is TGTGCCAGCTCACCACGGGGGGGCCCGGGACAGCCCCAGCATTTT. It encodes CASSPRGGPGQPQHF.

This rearrangement joins TRBV11-2 to TRBJ2-7; 7 nucleotides agree with TRBD1. The germline gives CDR1 SGHAT, CDR2 FQNNGV. This CDR3 contains 15 residues. The trim removed 5 bases at V and 0 bases at J, leaving 7 bases unmatched. Here the CDR3 reads CASSMTGQSSYEQYF. The DNA for the CDR3 is TGTGCCAGCAGCATGACGGGACAGTCCTCCTACGAGCAGTACTTC.

J is TRBJ1-2 and V is TRBV18; no clear D. Trimming left V 2 bases short and J 0 bases short, with 4 bases between. Per germline, CDR1 KGHSH and CDR2 LQKENI. This CDR3 comprises 13 residues. CDR3 sequence: CASSPGPNYGYTF. Here the CDR3 DNA reads TGTGCCAGCTCACCAGGCCCTAACTATGGCTACACCTTC.

V and J are TRBV5-4 and TRBJ2-3; 11 bases line up with TRBD2. The junction had 12 bases not matched to a gene; V was cut back by 7 bases and J by 5 bases. The CDR3 sequence is 16 residues long. Germline loops: CDR1 SGHNT, CDR2 YYREEE (reference sequence). CDR3 in DNA: TGTGCCAGCGGTCTTAGCGGGAGGGCCGCTGGAGATACGCAGTATTTT. Translating it yields CASGLSGRAAGDTQYF.

J is TRBJ2-7 and V is TRBV6-6; D may be TRBD2 (5 bases). CDR3 length: 15 amino acids. V dropped 0 bases and J dropped 3 bases, with 12 bases sitting between them. Germline CDR1 reads MNHNY; CDR2 reads SVGAGI (reference sequence). The CDR3 bases are TGTGCCAGCAGTTACTCTAGGGCGGAGGTCTACGAGCAGTACTTC. Its protein is CASSYSRAEVYEQYF.

The rearrangement joins TRBV27 to TRBJ2-3; D tentatively reads TRBD1 or TRBD2 (6 bases each). The length of the CDR3 is 14 residues. V was shortened by 6 bases and J by 5 bases, with 15 bases between the two germline ends. CDR1 and CDR2 (germline): MNHEY, SMNVEV (reference sequence). In DNA form, the CDR3 reads TGTGCCAGCAGCCTACTGGGGGGCGTAGATACGCAGTATTTT. It codes for CASSLLGGVDTQYF.

V usage is TRBV28 and J usage is TRBJ2-5; tentative D call: TRBD1 (6 bases). V was pared by 5 bases and J by 5 bases, with 6 bases between. This CDR3 is 11 amino acids long. Germline CDR1 MDHEN, CDR2 SYDVKM. The CDR3 DNA follows: TGTGCCAGCAGTACAGGGGAGACCCAGTACTTC. It is translated as CASSTGETQYF.

The chain uses TRBV18 and TRBJ2-3; 10 bases match TRBD2. The CDR3 covers 16 residues. Germline V gene sequence: CDR1 KGHSH, CDR2 LQKENI. V lost 0 bases and J lost 3; bases outside the gene matches: 3. The CDR3 DNA sequence: TGTGCCAGCTCACCACCACTAGCGGGGACTACAGATACGCAGTATTTT. Its translation: CASSPPLAGTTDTQYF.

The V gene is TRBV19, the J gene TRBJ2-3, with 8 bases matching TRBD2. With V trimmed by 4 bases and J by 2 bases, 8 bases remained unmatched. Germline V gene lookup returns CDR1 LNHDA and CDR2 SQIVND (reference sequence). The CDR3 extends over 16 amino acids. In nucleotides, the CDR3 is TGTGCCAGTAGTACTCGATCGGGGGGGCCCACAGATACGCAGTATTTT. Translation: CASSTRSGGPTDTQYF.

The rearrangement joins TRBV5-1 to TRBJ1-6, with D perhaps TRBD1 (5 bases). This CDR3 spans 16 amino acids. The ends were cut back, 4 bases at V and 7 bases at J, with 18 bases in the middle. CDR1 is SGHRS and CDR2 is YFSETQ in the germline V gene. DNA for the CDR3: TGCGCCAGCAGCCTATTTAACGGGGCCAGCAATTCACCCCTCCACTTT. It translates to CASSLFNGASNSPLHF.

This chain connects TRBV28 to TRBJ1-5; a weak D match, TRBD1 (6 bases). The V and J ends lost 2 bases and 2 bases respectively, with 16 bases between them. Germline CDR1 and CDR2: MDHEN and SYDVKM. The CDR3 spans 17 residues. In nucleotides, the CDR3 is TGTGCCAGCAGTTTAGGGACACCCGGTGTGGGCAATCAGCCCCAGCATTTT. It encodes CASSLGTPGVGNQPQHF.

J is TRBJ2-3 and V is TRBV7-3; 15 bases agree with TRBD2. CDR3 length equals 15 residues. Germline V gene sequence: CDR1 SGHTA, CDR2 FQGTGA. V gave up 5 bases and J gave up 9 bases; unmatched junction bases: 6. The CDR3 nucleotides read TGTGCCAGCAGCCCGGGGACTAGCGGGGGGCGAACGCAGTATTTT. Protein: CASSPGTSGGRTQYF.

The gene calls are TRBV9 and TRBJ2-7, with D perhaps TRBD2 (6 bases). The CDR3 sequence is 15 residues long. Germline loops: CDR1 SGDLS, CDR2 YYNGEE. Deletions cut 3 bases from V and 0 bases from J, with 13 bases between. CDR3 sequence: CASSAGTSLSYEQYF. CDR3 sequence (DNA): TGTGCCAGCAGCGCGGGGACTTCCCTCTCCTACGAGCAGTACTTC.

The genes are TRBV19 and TRBJ1-2; 7 bases agree with TRBD1. The germline V gene encodes CDR1 LNHDA and CDR2 SQIVND (reference sequence). V shed 7 bases and J 4 bases; nucleotides not matched to a gene: 3. The CDR3 covers 12 residues. The CDR3 region is CASTPGGYGYTF. CDR3 coding DNA: TGTGCCAGTACTCCAGGGGGCTATGGCTACACCTTC.

The V and J genes are TRBV18 and TRBJ1-1; TRBD1 matches at 7 bases. CDR3 length: 11 residues. The germline V gene encodes CDR1 KGHSH and CDR2 LQKENI. V shed 6 bases, J shed 6 bases, and the junction held 1 base outside the gene matches. The CDR3 region is CASSQGAEAFF. The DNA of the CDR3 is TGTGCCAGCTCTCAGGGGGCTGAAGCTTTCTTT. Looking up the rest from reference TRBV18 and TRBJ1-1 gives the full variable domain: NAGVMQNPRHLVRRRGQEARLRCSPMKGHSHVYWYRQLPEEGLKFMVYLQKENIIDESGMPKERFSAEFPKEGPSILRIQQVVRGDSAAYFCASSQGAEAFFGQGTRLTVV.

The J gene is TRBJ2-2, the V gene TRBV5-1; D remains unclear. V gave up 9 bases and J gave up 3 bases, with 6 bases separating them. CDR1 is SGHRS, CDR2 YFSETQ, per germline. This CDR3 comprises 11 residues. CDR3 sequence (DNA): TGCGCCACCGGTCACACCGGGGAGCTGTTTTTT. This sequence encodes CATGHTGELFF.

The chain recombines TRBV5-1 with TRBJ1-5; 7 bases line up with TRBD1. V lost 0 bases and J lost 0; bases outside the gene matches: 12. Germline assignment: CDR1 SGHRS and CDR2 YFSETQ. The CDR3 covers 19 residues. The CDR3 coding sequence is TGCGCCAGCAGCTTGGAGAGGGCCGACAGGGATTATAGCAATCAGCCCCAGCATTTT. It specifies CASSLERADRDYSNQPQHF. The full variable domain, with the rest looked up from reference TRBV5-1 and TRBJ1-5, is KAGVTQTPRYLIKTRGQQVTLSCSPISGHRSVSWYQQTPGQGLQFLFEYFSETQRNKGNFPGRFSGRQFSNSRSEMNVSTLELGDSALYLCASSLERADRDYSNQPQHFGDGTRLSIL.

The rearrangement joins TRBV7-3 to TRBJ1-1; D may be TRBD1 (6 bases). Germline V gene lookup returns CDR1 SGHTA and CDR2 FQGTGA. The CDR3 runs to 13 residues. The V gene lost 4 bases and the J gene lost 2 bases, with 8 bases spanning the gap. The CDR3 nucleotides are TGTGCCAGCAGCTGGGGGCGTAACACTGAAGCTTTCTTT. Its translation: CASSWGRNTEAFF.

V gene TRBV19 combines with J gene TRBJ2-7; 7 nucleotides line up with TRBD1. Unmatched junction bases numbered 10, after V lost 5 bases and J lost 6 bases. Germline V lookup: CDR1 LNHDA, CDR2 SQIVND (reference sequence). CDR3 length: 14 amino acids. This CDR3 reads CASSLVQGQREQYF. DNA of the CDR3: TGTGCCAGTAGTCTGGTCCAGGGACAGCGCGAGCAGTACTTC.

The J gene is TRBJ2-7, the V gene TRBV2, with 7 bases fitting TRBD2. The CDR3 runs to 13 residues. The V and J ends lost 9 bases and 1 base, in that order; junction bases with no gene match: 6. Germline V gene data show CDR1 as SNHLY and CDR2 as FYNNEI. The CDR3 coding sequence is TGTGCCAGTTCGGGGGACTATTCCTACGAGCAGTACTTC. Translation: CASSGDYSYEQYF.